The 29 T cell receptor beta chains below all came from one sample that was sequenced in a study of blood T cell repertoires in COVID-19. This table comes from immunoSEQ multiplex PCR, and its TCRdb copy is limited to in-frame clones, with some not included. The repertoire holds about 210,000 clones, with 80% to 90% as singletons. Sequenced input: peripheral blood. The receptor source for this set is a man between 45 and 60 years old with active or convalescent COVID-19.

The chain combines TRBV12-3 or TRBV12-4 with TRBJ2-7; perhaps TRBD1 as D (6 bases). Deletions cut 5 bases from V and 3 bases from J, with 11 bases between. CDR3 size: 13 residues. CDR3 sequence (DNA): TGTGCCAGCAGTCAGACAGGTTTCTACGAGCAGTACTTC. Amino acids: CASSQTGFYEQYF.

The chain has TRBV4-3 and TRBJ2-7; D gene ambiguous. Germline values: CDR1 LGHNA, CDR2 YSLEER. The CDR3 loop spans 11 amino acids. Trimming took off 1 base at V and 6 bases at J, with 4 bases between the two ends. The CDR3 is CASSQAGEQYF. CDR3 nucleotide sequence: TGCGCCAGCAGCCAAGCGGGCGAGCAGTACTTC.

The CDR3 protein is CASSDVAGDNEQFF. As DNA, the CDR3 is TGCGCCAGCAGTGATGTAGCGGGGGACAATGAGCAGTTCTTC. V gene TRBV10-2 combines with J gene TRBJ2-1; 9 bases align to TRBD2. CDR1 is WSHSY and CDR2 is SAAADI in the germline V gene. Losses at the gene ends were 3 bases for V and 5 bases for J; bases not matched to a gene: 2. The CDR3 has 14 residues.

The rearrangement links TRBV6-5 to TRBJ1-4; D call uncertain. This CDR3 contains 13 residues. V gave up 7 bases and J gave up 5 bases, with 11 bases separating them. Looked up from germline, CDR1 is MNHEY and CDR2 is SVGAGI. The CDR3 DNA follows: TGTGCCAGCATCCCGGGAACAAATGAAAAACTGTTTTTT. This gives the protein CASIPGTNEKLFF.

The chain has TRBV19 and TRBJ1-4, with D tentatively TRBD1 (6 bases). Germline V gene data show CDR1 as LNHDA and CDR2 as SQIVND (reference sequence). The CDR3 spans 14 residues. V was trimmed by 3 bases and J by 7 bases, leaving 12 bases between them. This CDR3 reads CASSMTQGSEKLFF. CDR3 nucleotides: TGTGCCAGTAGTATGACACAGGGAAGTGAAAAACTGTTTTTT.

CDR3 in amino acids: CASSIYNEQFF. For the CDR3, the DNA is TGTGCCAGCAGTATATACAATGAGCAGTTCTTC. This sequence joins TRBV12-3 or TRBV12-4 and TRBJ2-1; the D is unclear. The CDR3 loop spans 11 amino acids. Trimming took off 5 bases at V and 4 bases at J, with 3 bases between the two ends.

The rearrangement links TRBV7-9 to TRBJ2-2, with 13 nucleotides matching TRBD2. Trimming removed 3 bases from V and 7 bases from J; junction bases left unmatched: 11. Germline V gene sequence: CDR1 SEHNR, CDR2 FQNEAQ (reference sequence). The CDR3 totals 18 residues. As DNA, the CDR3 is TGTGCCAGCAGCTTCCCCGGGACTAGCGGGATTCTCGTCGGGGAGCTGTTTTTT. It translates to CASSFPGTSGILVGELFF.

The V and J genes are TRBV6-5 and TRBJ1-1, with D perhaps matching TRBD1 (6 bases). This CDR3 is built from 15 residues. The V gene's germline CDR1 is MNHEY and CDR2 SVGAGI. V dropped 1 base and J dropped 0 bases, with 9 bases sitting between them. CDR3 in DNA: TGTGCCAGCAGTTACTTCGGACAGATGAACACTGAAGCTTTCTTT. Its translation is CASSYFGQMNTEAFF.

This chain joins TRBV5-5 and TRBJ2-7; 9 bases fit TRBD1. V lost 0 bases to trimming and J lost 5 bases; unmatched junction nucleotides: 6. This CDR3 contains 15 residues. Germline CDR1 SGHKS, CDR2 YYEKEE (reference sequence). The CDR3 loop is CASSLVGTGIHEQYF. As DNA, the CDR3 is TGTGCCAGCAGCTTGGTTGGGACAGGGATCCACGAGCAGTACTTC.

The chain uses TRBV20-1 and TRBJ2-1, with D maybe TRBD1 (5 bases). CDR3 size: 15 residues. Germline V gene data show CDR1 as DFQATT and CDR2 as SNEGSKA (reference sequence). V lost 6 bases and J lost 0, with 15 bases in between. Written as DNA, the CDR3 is TGCAGTGCGAGTCAGGGCTGGGGCTCCTACAATGAGCAGTTCTTC. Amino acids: CSASQGWGSYNEQFF.

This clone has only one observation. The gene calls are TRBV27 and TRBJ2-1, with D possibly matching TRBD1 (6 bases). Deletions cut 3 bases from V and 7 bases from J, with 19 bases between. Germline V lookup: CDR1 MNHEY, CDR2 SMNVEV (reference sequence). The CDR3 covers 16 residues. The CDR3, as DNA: TGTGCCAGCAGTTTCAGAACAGGGTACGAAGTTAATGAGCAGTTCTTC. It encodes CASSFRTGYEVNEQFF.

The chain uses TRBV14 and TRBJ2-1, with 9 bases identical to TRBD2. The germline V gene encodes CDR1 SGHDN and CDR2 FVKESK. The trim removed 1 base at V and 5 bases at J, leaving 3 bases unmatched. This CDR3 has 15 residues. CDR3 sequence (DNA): TGTGCCAGCAGCCAAGCAGCGGGAGGACACAATGAGCAGTTCTTC. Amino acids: CASSQAAGGHNEQFF. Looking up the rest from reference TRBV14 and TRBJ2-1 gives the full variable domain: EAGVTQFPSHSVIEKGQTVTLRCDPISGHDNLYWYRRVMGKEIKFLLHFVKESKQDESGMPNNRFLAERTGGTYSTLKVQPAELEDSGVYFCASSQAAGGHNEQFFGPGTRLTVL.

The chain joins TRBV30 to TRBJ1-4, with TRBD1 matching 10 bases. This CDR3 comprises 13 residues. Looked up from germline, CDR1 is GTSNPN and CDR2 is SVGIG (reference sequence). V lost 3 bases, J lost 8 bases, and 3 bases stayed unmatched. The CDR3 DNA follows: TGTGCCTGGAGGACAGGGGGCTTGGAAAAACTGTTTTTT. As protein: CAWRTGGLEKLFF. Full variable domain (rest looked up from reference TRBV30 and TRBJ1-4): SQTIHQWPATLVQPVGSPLSLECTVEGTSNPNLYWYRQAAGRGLQLLFYSVGIGQISSEVPQNLSASRPQDRQFILSSKKLLLSDSGFYLCAWRTGGLEKLFFGSGTQLSVL.

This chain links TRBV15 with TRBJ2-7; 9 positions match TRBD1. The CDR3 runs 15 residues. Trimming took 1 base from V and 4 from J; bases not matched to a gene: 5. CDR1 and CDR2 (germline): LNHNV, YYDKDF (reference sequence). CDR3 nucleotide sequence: TGTGCCACCAGCAGAGCAGGACAGGGGAGGTACGAGCAGTACTTC. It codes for CATSRAGQGRYEQYF.

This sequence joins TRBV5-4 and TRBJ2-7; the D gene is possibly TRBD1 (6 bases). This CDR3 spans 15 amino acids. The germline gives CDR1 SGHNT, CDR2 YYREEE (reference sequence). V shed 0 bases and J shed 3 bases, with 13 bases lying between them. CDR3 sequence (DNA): TGTGCCAGCAGCTTGGATCCAGGGGCGAGCTACGAGCAGTACTTC. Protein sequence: CASSLDPGASYEQYF. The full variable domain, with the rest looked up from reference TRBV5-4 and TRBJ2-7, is ETGVTQSPTHLIKTRGQQVTLRCSSQSGHNTVSWYQQALGQGPQFIFQYYREEENGRGNFPPRFSGLQFPNYSSELNVNALELDDSALYLCASSLDPGASYEQYFGPGTRLTVT.

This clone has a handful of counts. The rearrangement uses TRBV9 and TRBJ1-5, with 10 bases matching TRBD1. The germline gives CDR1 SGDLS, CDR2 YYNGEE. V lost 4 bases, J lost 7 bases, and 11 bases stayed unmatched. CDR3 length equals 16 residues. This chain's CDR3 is CASSPQGQGFGQPQHF. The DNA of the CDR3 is TGTGCCAGCAGCCCTCAGGGACAGGGGTTCGGGCAGCCCCAGCATTTT.

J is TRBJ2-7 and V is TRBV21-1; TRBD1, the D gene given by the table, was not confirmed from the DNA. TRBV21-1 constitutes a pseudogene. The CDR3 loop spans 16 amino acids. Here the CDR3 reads CASSDLPDRLSYEQYF. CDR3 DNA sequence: TGTGCCAGCAGCGACCTCCCGGACAGGTTATCCTACGAGCAGTACTTC.

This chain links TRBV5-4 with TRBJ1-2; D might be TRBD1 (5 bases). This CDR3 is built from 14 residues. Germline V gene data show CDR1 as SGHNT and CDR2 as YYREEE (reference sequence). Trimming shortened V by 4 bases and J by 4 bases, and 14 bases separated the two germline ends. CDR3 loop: CASSGAGKAYGYTF. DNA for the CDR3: TGTGCCAGCAGCGGCGCAGGGAAAGCCTATGGCTACACCTTC.

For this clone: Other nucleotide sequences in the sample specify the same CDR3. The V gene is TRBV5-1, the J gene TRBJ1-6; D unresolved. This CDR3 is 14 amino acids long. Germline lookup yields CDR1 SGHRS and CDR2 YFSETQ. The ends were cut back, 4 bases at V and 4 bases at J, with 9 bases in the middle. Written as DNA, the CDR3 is TGCGCCAGCAGCGGCGGAGAATATAATTCACCCCTCCACTTT. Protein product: CASSGGEYNSPLHF.

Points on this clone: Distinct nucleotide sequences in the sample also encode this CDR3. For the CDR3, the DNA is TGTGCCAGCAGCTCTACCGGGGGGGGCTACACCTTC. Its protein product is CASSSTGGGYTF. V usage is TRBV12-3 or TRBV12-4 and J usage is TRBJ1-2; tentative D call: TRBD1 (5 bases). The length of the CDR3 is 12 residues. V was cut by 6 bases and J by 8 bases, with 13 bases left in between.

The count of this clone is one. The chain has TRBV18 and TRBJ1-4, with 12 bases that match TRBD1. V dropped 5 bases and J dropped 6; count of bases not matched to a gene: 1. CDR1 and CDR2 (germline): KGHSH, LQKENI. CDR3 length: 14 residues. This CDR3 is CASSWDRGHEKLFF. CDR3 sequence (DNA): TGTGCCAGCTCATGGGACAGGGGGCATGAAAAACTGTTTTTT.

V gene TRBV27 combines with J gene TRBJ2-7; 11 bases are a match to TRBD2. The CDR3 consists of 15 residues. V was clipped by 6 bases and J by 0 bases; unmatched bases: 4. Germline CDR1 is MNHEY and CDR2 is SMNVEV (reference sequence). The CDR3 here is CASRYSGGASYEQYF. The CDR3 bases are TGTGCCAGCAGATATAGCGGGGGGGCCTCCTACGAGCAGTACTTC.

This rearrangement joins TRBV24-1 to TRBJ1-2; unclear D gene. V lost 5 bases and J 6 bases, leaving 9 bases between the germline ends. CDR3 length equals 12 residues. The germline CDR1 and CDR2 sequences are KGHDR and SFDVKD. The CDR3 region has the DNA TGTGCCACCAGTGCGACTAAAAATGGCTACACCTTC. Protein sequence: CATSATKNGYTF.

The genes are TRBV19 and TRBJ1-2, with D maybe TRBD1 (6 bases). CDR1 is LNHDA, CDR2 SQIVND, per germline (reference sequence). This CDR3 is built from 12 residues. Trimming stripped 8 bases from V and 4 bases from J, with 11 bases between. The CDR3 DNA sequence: TGTGCCAGTGGGGGCAGTTTCTATGGCTACACCTTC. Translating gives CASGGSFYGYTF.

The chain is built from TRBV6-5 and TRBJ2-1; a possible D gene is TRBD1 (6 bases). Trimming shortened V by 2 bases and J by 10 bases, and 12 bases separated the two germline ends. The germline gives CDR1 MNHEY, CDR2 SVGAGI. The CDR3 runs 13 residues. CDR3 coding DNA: TGTGCCAGCAGTTACGGGGGCCTCCTGGAGCAGTTCTTC. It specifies CASSYGGLLEQFF.

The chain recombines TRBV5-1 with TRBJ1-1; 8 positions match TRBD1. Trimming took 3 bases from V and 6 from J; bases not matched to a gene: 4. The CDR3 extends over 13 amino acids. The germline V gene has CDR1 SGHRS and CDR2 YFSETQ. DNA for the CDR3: TGCGCCAGCAGCTATGGACAGGGAGCTGAAGCTTTCTTT. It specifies CASSYGQGAEAFF.

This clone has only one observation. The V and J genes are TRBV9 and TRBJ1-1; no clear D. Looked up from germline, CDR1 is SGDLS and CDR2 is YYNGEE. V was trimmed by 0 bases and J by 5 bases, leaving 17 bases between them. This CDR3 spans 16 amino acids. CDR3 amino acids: CASSVGVGWRGTEAFF. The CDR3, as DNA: TGTGCCAGCAGCGTAGGAGTAGGGTGGAGAGGGACTGAAGCTTTCTTT.

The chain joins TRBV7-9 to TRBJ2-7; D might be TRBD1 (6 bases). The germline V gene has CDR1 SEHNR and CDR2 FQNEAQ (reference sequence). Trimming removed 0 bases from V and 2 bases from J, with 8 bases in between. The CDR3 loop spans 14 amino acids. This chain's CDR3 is CASSLARTAYEQYF. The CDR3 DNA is TGTGCCAGCAGCTTAGCGCGGACAGCCTACGAGCAGTACTTC.

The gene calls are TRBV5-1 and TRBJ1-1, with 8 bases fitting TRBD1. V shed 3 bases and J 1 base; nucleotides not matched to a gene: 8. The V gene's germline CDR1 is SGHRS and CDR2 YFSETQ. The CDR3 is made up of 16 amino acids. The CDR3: CASSSDRGRENTEAFF. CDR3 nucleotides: TGCGCCAGCAGCTCTGACAGGGGTAGGGAGAACACTGAAGCTTTCTTT.